This T cell receptor (beta chain) derives from a study of graft-versus-host responses after intestinal transplantation (TCRdb year 2021). For the wider study: Multivisceral, liver-intestinal, or isolated intestinal transplants were received by the recipients. Rather than being sequenced by the commercial service, samples from a few later patients were sequenced in-house on an Illumina MiSeq and processed with MiXCR. Bulk TCR-beta CDR3 sequencing was used to track graft-versus-host and host-versus-graft alloreactive T cell clones in the graft, circulation and bone marrow after intestinal transplantation. The cohort enrolled about two dozen intestinal transplant recipients including one retransplant, and 3 patients lacking pretransplant specimens were excluded. Alloreactive clones were identified by sequencing pre-transplant mixed lymphocyte reaction products and comparing them with unstimulated pre-transplant donor and recipient T cells. Every recipient was given anti-thymocyte globulin induction, then maintenance tacrolimus and steroids for about three years. Donor T cell macrochimerism was defined as a peak of at least 4% donor T cells among recipient peripheral blood mononuclear cells. The paper as a whole reports these results and caveats: GvH clones turned up in recipient bone marrow, with some appearing earlier in ileal mucosa or blood, a pattern consistent with an intestinal mucosal origin. Peak levels of circulating GvH clones were associated with declines in HvG clones early after transplant. The relatively low number and heterogeneity of intestinal transplant patients limited the conclusions. High GvH to HvG T cell clonal ratios were observed in the allografts of patients with donor T cell macrochimerism.

V gives up 1 base and J gives up 5 bases, and the segment between their germline ends measures 8 bases. The germline V gene (reference sequence) provides CDR1 SEHNR and CDR2 FQNEAQ. The CDR3 runs 13 residues from the cysteine to the phenylalanine. Left in the record is the CDR3 DNA by itself, 39 bases read in frame from the first base. The sample's time point label, in plain terms: cells obtained before transplantation from donor or recipient. CD3+CD4+ and CD3+CD8+ populations were FACS-sorted from unstimulated pre-transplant donor and recipient cells taken from spleen or lymph nodes. The sample holds one count of this clone. No antigen is known for it. No quality values exist for individual bases; no much larger clone is one base distant. The library was obtained by the immunoSEQ multiplex PCR assay. For most patients, genomic DNA was isolated with the Qiagen DNeasy Blood and Tissue Kit and sent frozen to Adaptive Biotechnologies for TCR sequencing. For most patients, high-throughput TCR-beta CDR3 sequencing of genomic DNA was performed by Adaptive Biotechnologies. In the paper's pipeline: TCR sequencing data for roughly 18 patients were retrieved from Adaptive's ImmunoSEQ software; a few other patients were processed with MiXCR and VDJtools. To correct CD4 versus CD8 sorting errors, any sequence found in both subsets at a frequency ratio below 5:1 was removed. CDR3 nucleotide sequences shared between donor and recipient were removed because their origin could not be assigned. At least 2-fold expansion over unstimulated cells and a minimum CFSE-low frequency of 0.002% (template counts) or 0.001% (read counts) were required for clones to be classified as alloreactive. Clones were considered mappable if detected in sequenced pre-transplant spleen, lymph node, or MLR CFSE-low populations of the donor or recipient. The cumulative frequency of alloreactive clones was calculated as a percentage of all sequences, weighted by copy number. TCRdb mirrors the immuneACCESS table, restricted to in-frame sequences. Some clones are absent from its copies; in checked studies, under half trace to an unresolved V gene, and the reason for the others is unknown. V, J and clone size are those of that table, while D and trimming were read from the DNA. This sample comprises about 88,000 clones, under 90% of them detected only once. The ten largest clones capture 0.095% to 0.11% of the sample.

The sequence is built from TRBV7-9 and TRBJ1-1, with a tentative D gene TRBD1 over 5 matching bases. The sequence derives from a human donor who received an intestinal transplant. The source material was unstimulated CD4+ T cells sorted from spleen or lymph node cells, sampled before intestinal transplant. The bases are TGTGCCAGCAGCTTAGAAGGGGCGACTGAAGCTTTCTTT. Translation gives CASSLEGATEAFF.